A single T cell receptor (beta chain) is shown here with its context. Its antigen remains unidentified. MiXCR, run by TCRdb on the RACE reads, gives a single entry per CDR3 protein. The sample contains approximately 350,000 distinct CDR3 sequences, about 7% of which appear only once. The data are from a study of human T cells and chemical hapten exposure. Study-wide results and limits: A positive correlation with patch test score was found for PT1 expanded TCR counts.

The time point was: patch test 1, 2 weeks after DPC sensitization. Indicated treatment: therapeutic diphenylcyclopropenone sensitization with weekly scalp DPC. Before extraction, the whole blood was not fractionated, and total RNA was taken from it. Germline V gene lookup returns CDR1 DFQATT and CDR2 SNEGSKA (reference sequence). This CDR3 has 12 amino acids. V gave up 3 bases and J gave up 6 bases, with 11 bases separating them. This chain joins TRBV20-1 and TRBJ1-1, with D unresolved. This TCR derives from a woman between 18 and 29 years old with alopecia areata. Some clones in this sample may be carry-over from other donors' samples. The input for sequencing was whole blood, taken in connection with sensitization to the hapten diphenylcyclopropenone (DPC). CDR3 in amino acids: CSASTDDAEAFF. CDR3 in DNA: TGCAGTGCTAGTACAGACGACGCTGAAGCTTTCTTT.